What follows are 3 T cell receptor beta chains derived from one specimen sequenced in a study of blood T cell repertoires in COVID-19. Libraries were prepared by immunoSEQ multiplex PCR; TCRdb keeps only in-frame clonotypes and omits some of them. Among 200,000 to 250,000 clones listed, roughly 90% were seen once. The specimen was peripheral blood. The receptors shown here come from a man between 60 and 70 years old with COVID-19, enrolled during active disease.

This rearrangement joins TRBV6-2 or TRBV6-3 to TRBJ2-2, with D maybe TRBD2 (6 bases). Germline V lookup: CDR1 MNHEY, CDR2 SVGEGT. The germline V and J ends were trimmed by 2 bases and 0 bases, with 13 bases remaining between them. CDR3 size: 17 residues. The CDR3 sequence: CASSYPGGGANTGELFF. In nucleotides, the CDR3 is TGTGCCAGCAGTTACCCGGGCGGAGGGGCGAACACCGGGGAGCTGTTTTTT.

V gene TRBV12-3 or TRBV12-4 combines with J gene TRBJ2-7; 8 nucleotides match TRBD1. The CDR3 length is 11 residues. The trim removed 8 bases at V and 6 bases at J, leaving 3 bases unmatched. The CDR3 DNA sequence: TGTGCCAGCGGACAGGGAGTCGAGCAGTACTTC. This translates into CASGQGVEQYF.

The chain couples TRBV30 to TRBJ1-3; possibly TRBD1 for D (6 bases). V lost 2 bases to trimming and J lost 4 bases, with 18 bases between them. This CDR3 is built from 16 residues. Per germline, CDR1 GTSNPN and CDR2 SVGIG (reference sequence). The CDR3 DNA reads as TGTGCCTGGAGTCCTACCGCGGGGGCGGTAGGAAACACCATATATTTT. Protein sequence: CAWSPTAGAVGNTIYF.